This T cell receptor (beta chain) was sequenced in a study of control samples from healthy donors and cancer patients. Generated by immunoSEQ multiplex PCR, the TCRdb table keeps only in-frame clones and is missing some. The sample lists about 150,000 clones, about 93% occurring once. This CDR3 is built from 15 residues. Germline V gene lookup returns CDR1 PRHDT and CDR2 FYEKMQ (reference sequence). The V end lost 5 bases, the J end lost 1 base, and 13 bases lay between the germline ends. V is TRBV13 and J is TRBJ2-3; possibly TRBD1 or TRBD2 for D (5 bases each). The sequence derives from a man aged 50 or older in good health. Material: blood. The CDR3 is CASSPGMGGTDTQYF. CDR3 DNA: TGTGCCAGCAGCCCGGGGATGGGGGGCACAGATACGCAGTATTTT.